This T cell receptor beta chain is from a study of blood T cell repertoires in COVID-19. CDR3 length: 15 amino acids. Trimming left V 6 bases short and J 1 base short, with 12 bases between. The germline gives CDR1 SNHLY, CDR2 FYNNEI. Here immunoSEQ multiplex PCR was the method, and the copy in TCRdb shows in-frame clones only, minus some. The table lists 95,000 to 120,000 clones, around 64% of them singletons. This sequence joins TRBV2 and TRBJ2-2; no definite D call. Sequencing input: peripheral blood. The TCR sequence derives from a woman aged 40 to 50 with acute or convalescent COVID-19. The CDR3 nucleotides read TGTGCCAGCAGCCGATCTAGGATGAACACCGGGGAGCTGTTTTTT. Encoded protein: CASSRSRMNTGELFF.